Shown below are 18 T cell receptor beta chains from a single sample sequenced in a study of neurological immune-mediated disorders. The time point: longitudinal time-point 2. TCRdb recomputed calls from the 5' RACE reads with MiXCR, one row per CDR3 protein. The data hold about 90,000 distinct CDR3 sequences, with approximately 13% observed a single time. The sequenced sample was PBMCs. These TCRs come from a female donor with HTLV-1-associated myelopathy (HAM/TSP).

This clonotype has ten or more counts. V is TRBV20-1 and J is TRBJ2-7; D is uncertain. This CDR3 is built from 14 residues. V was cut by 0 bases and J by 1 base, with 10 bases left in between. Germline values: CDR1 DFQATT, CDR2 SNEGSKA (reference sequence). CDR3 DNA sequence: TGCAGTGCTAGAGATGCGGCAGGATCCTACGAGCAGTACTTC. It specifies CSARDAAGSYEQYF.

CDR3 sequence (DNA): TGCAGTGCTAGTCCGAGGACTAGCGGCCCCACAGATACGCAGTATTTT. It yields the protein CSASPRTSGPTDTQYF. The chain links TRBV20-1 to TRBJ2-3; 10 positions agree with TRBD2. Germline values: CDR1 DFQATT, CDR2 SNEGSKA (reference sequence). The V segment lost 3 bases and the J segment 2 bases; nucleotides outside the gene matches: 8. The CDR3 is made up of 16 amino acids.

In its sample, this clonotype was seen many times. V usage is TRBV2 and J usage is TRBJ2-5, with D perhaps assigned TRBD1 or TRBD2 (5 bases each). The V gene lost 6 bases and the J gene lost 1 base, with 15 bases spanning the gap. This CDR3 has 15 amino acids. Germline V gives CDR1 SNHLY, CDR2 FYNNEI. In DNA, the CDR3 is TGTGCCAGCAGGCCCGCGGTGGGGGTCCAAGAGACCCAGTACTTC. Amino acid sequence: CASRPAVGVQETQYF.

This clonotype was observed many times. This chain connects TRBV14 to TRBJ2-2; D call uncertain. The CDR3 runs to 16 residues. Germline V CDR1 and CDR2: SGHDN, FVKESK. With 1 base removed from V and 4 bases from J, the gap between germline ends came to 13 bases. The CDR3 region has the DNA TGTGCCAGCAGCCAAGTGTTCTCAGGCGTCACCGGGGAGCTGTTTTTT. This codes for CASSQVFSGVTGELFF. The full variable domain, completed using reference TRBV14 and TRBJ2-2, is EAGVTQFPSHSVIEKGQTVTLRCDPISGHDNLYWYRRVMGKEIKFLLHFVKESKQDESGMPNNRFLAERTGGTYSTLKVQPAELEDSGVYFCASSQVFSGVTGELFFGEGSRLTVL.

This clonotype was recorded many times. V gene TRBV5-1 combines with J gene TRBJ2-1; 10 bases map to TRBD2. V was clipped by 1 base and J by 3 bases; unmatched bases: 4. In germline, CDR1 is SGHRS, CDR2 YFSETQ. CDR3 length: 16 amino acids. CDR3 protein: CASSLSGTSVYNEQFF. For the CDR3, the DNA is TGCGCCAGCAGCTTGTCCGGGACTAGCGTCTACAATGAGCAGTTCTTC.

This clonotype was seen at least ten times. The chain links TRBV7-9 to TRBJ2-7; D unclear. Per germline, CDR1 SEHNR and CDR2 FQNEAQ (reference sequence). The V end was cut by 5 bases, the J end by 7 bases, with 9 bases between. The CDR3 extends over 11 amino acids. For the CDR3, the DNA is TGTGCCAGCAGCGCACGGATGGAGCAGTACTTC. Residues: CASSARMEQYF.

This clonotype was observed at least ten times. The rearrangement uses TRBV20-1 and TRBJ2-1, with a possible D match to TRBD2 (7 bases). CDR3 length: 15 residues. Per germline, CDR1 DFQATT and CDR2 SNEGSKA (reference sequence). V lost 0 bases and J 7 bases, leaving 16 bases between the germline ends. The CDR3 protein is CSARDLGGLFNEQFF. CDR3 nucleotide sequence: TGCAGTGCTAGAGATCTGGGGGGGCTATTTAATGAGCAGTTCTTC.

This clonotype has a count of ten or more. DNA for the CDR3: TGCGCCAGCAGCTGGGACGGGACAGTTTTATTAGCCTCCTACGAGCAGTACTTC. This encodes CASSWDGTVLLASYEQYF. The rearrangement joins TRBV5-1 to TRBJ2-7, with 7 bases identical to TRBD1. This CDR3 has 18 amino acids. The germline V gene has CDR1 SGHRS and CDR2 YFSETQ. Trimming removed 3 bases from V and 0 bases from J; junction bases left unmatched: 15.

The CDR3, as DNA: TGTGCCAGCAGTTACAAGGGGGTTAACTACGAGCAGTACTTC. This gives the protein CASSYKGVNYEQYF. The rearrangement uses TRBV6-6 and TRBJ2-7; the D gene is possibly TRBD1 (6 bases). Germline V gene sequence: CDR1 MNHNY, CDR2 SVGAGI (reference sequence). The CDR3 spans 14 residues. V was clipped by 2 bases and J by 3 bases, with 11 bases between them.

About this clonotype: A junction boundary mismatches the germline segment, possibly from a read error. The rearrangement links TRBV5-5 to TRBJ2-5; 9 bases are shared with TRBD2. Germline CDR1 reads SGHKS; CDR2 reads YYEKEE (reference sequence). CDR3 size: 15 residues. The CDR3 reads CASSGTGLAEETKYF. In DNA, the CDR3 is TGTGCCAGCAGCGGAACGGGACTAGCTGAAGAGACCAAGTACTTC.

This clonotype was recorded many times. The CDR3: CASSYSTGGGYTF. DNA for the CDR3: TGTGCCAGCAGTTACTCGACAGGGGGTGGCTACACCTTC. The rearrangement joins TRBV6-5 to TRBJ1-2; the match to TRBD1 covers 9 bases. Germline V lookup: CDR1 MNHEY, CDR2 SVGAGI. Losses at the gene ends were 0 bases for V and 7 bases for J; bases not matched to a gene: 0. This CDR3 region has 13 residues.

This clonotype was picked up a small number of times. The chain has TRBV27 and TRBJ2-6, with D possibly TRBD1 on 6 matching bases. Germline V gene data show CDR1 as MNHEY and CDR2 as SMNVEV (reference sequence). V lost 8 bases and J 2 bases, leaving 13 bases between the germline ends. There are 15 residues in the CDR3. CDR3: CASGEQGPGANVLTF. DNA of the CDR3: TGTGCCAGCGGGGAACAGGGCCCTGGGGCCAACGTCCTGACTTTC. The variable domain in full, with the rest retrieved from reference TRBV27 and TRBJ2-6, is EAQVTQNPRYLITVTGKKLTVTCSQNMNHEYMSWYRQDPGLGLRQIYYSMNVEVTDKGDVPEGYKVSRKEKRNFPLILESPSPNQTSLYFCASGEQGPGANVLTFGAGSRLTVL.

This clonotype occurred many times. This sequence joins TRBV6-5 and TRBJ2-2; TRBD1 aligns across 9 bases. The CDR3 length is 15 residues. Germline trimming cut 0 bases from V and 6 bases from J; bases unmatched to any gene: 2. Germline assignment: CDR1 MNHEY and CDR2 SVGAGI. CDR3 loop: CASSYSRQGAGELFF. The CDR3 DNA reads as TGTGCCAGCAGTTACTCACGACAGGGGGCCGGGGAGCTGTTTTTT.

J is TRBJ2-7 and V is TRBV20-1, with D perhaps matching TRBD1 (6 bases). The length of the CDR3 is 13 residues. Germline V gene sequence: CDR1 DFQATT, CDR2 SNEGSKA (reference sequence). The germline V and J ends were trimmed by 2 bases and 2 bases, with 10 bases remaining between them. The CDR3 reads CSARTDSPYEQYF. The DNA of the CDR3 is TGCAGTGCTAGAACGGACAGCCCCTACGAGCAGTACTTC.

A note on this clonotype: A clone one base away is much larger, so this may be a read error. The V gene is TRBV7-3, the J gene TRBJ2-1, with D possibly being TRBD1 (6 bases). This CDR3 is built from 15 residues. V was shortened by 1 base and J by 7 bases, with 14 bases between the two germline ends. Germline CDR1 SGHTA, CDR2 FQGTGA. The CDR3 sequence: CASSLNMGAGNEQFF. The CDR3 DNA reads TGTGCCAGCAGCTTAAACATGGGGGCAGGGAATGAGCAGTTCTTC.

This clonotype was recorded many times. The chain couples TRBV6-2 or TRBV6-3 to TRBJ2-3, with TRBD2 as a possible D gene (5 bases). V dropped 0 bases and J dropped 14 bases, with 15 bases sitting between them. The length of the CDR3 is 13 residues. Looked up from germline, CDR1 is MNHEY and CDR2 is SVGEGT. CDR3 amino acids: CASSYSRTQLLYF. In DNA, the CDR3 is TGTGCCAGCAGTTACTCGAGGACTCAGCTGCTGTATTTT.

This clonotype was found many times. The chain combines TRBV7-2 with TRBJ2-5; 13 bases align to TRBD2. Germline V gene lookup returns CDR1 SGHTA and CDR2 FQGNSA. This CDR3 has 18 amino acids. After removal of 1 base from V and 6 bases from J, the junction contained 11 bases not matched to a gene. CDR3 DNA: TGTGCCAGCAGCTTAGTAGGGCCACTAGCGGGGGGGCAGCAGACCCAGTACTTC. Translation gives CASSLVGPLAGGQQTQYF.

This clonotype was counted many times. The chain uses TRBV5-1 and TRBJ1-1, with a weak D call TRBD1 (5 bases). The CDR3 covers 14 residues. The V end was cut by 0 bases, the J end by 7 bases, with 13 bases between. Germline V lookup: CDR1 SGHRS, CDR2 YFSETQ. CDR3 amino acids: CASSLGDYRNEAFF. CDR3 DNA sequence: TGCGCCAGCAGCTTGGGAGATTACAGGAATGAAGCTTTCTTT. The full variable domain, in which reference TRBV5-1 and TRBJ1-1 provide the parts outside the CDR3, is KAGVTQTPRYLIKTRGQQVTLSCSPISGHRSVSWYQQTPGQGLQFLFEYFSETQRNKGNFPGRFSGRQFSNSRSEMNVSTLELGDSALYLCASSLGDYRNEAFFGQGTRLTVV.